These 30 T cell receptor beta chains originate from one sample sequenced in a study of vaccination and CD4 T cells after COVID-19. Documented time point: late sampling 161 to 241 days after vaccination in three convalescent patients. MiXCR, applied by TCRdb to the PCR reads, yields one record per CDR3 protein. The sample includes some 40,000 distinct CDR3 sequences, 35% to 40% of them seen just once. The specimen comprised CD4+ T cells from blood, sampled about 7 months after SARS-CoV-2 vaccination. The receptors were sampled from a human donor who had recovered from COVID-19.

Only a few counts were recorded for this clonotype. The chain uses TRBV20-1 and TRBJ2-5; 8 nucleotides match TRBD2. After removal of 3 bases from V and 1 base from J, the junction contained 16 bases not matched to a gene. The germline V gene encodes CDR1 DFQATT and CDR2 SNEGSKA (reference sequence). The CDR3 is made up of 18 amino acids. CDR3 loop: CSARLEGSGRRAQETQYF. In nucleotides, the CDR3 is TGCAGTGCTAGGTTGGAAGGCAGCGGGAGAAGGGCCCAAGAGACCCAGTACTTC.

The chain links TRBV20-1 to TRBJ2-2, with D perhaps matching TRBD2 (6 bases). There are 14 residues in the CDR3. Germline CDR1 reads DFQATT; CDR2 reads SNEGSKA (reference sequence). V lost 6 bases and J 4 bases, leaving 15 bases between the germline ends. The CDR3 is CSARTVEGTGELFF. CDR3 DNA sequence: TGCAGTGCACGGACTGTGGAGGGCACCGGGGAGCTGTTTTTT.

This chain connects TRBV10-2 to TRBJ1-1, with a possible D match to TRBD1 (6 bases). The V end lost 6 bases, the J end lost 3 bases, and 11 bases lay between the germline ends. Germline lookup yields CDR1 WSHSY and CDR2 SAAADI. This CDR3 spans 13 amino acids. In DNA form, the CDR3 reads TGCGCCAGCAGGGGGAACAGGGACACTGAAGCTTTCTTT. It yields the protein CASRGNRDTEAFF.

The V call is TRBV20-1, the J call TRBJ1-6; D may be TRBD1 (6 bases). V lost 2 bases and J lost 4, with 9 bases in between. The germline V gene encodes CDR1 DFQATT and CDR2 SNEGSKA (reference sequence). CDR3 length: 14 residues. The CDR3 coding sequence is TGCAGTGCTAGATCGACAGGTTATAATTCACCCCTCCACTTT. As protein: CSARSTGYNSPLHF.

The genes are TRBV7-6 and TRBJ2-7; possible D gene TRBD2, 6 bases. Germline V gene data show CDR1 as SGHVS and CDR2 as FNYEAQ. CDR3 length: 16 amino acids. Trimming removed 1 base at V and 0 bases at J, with 13 bases between. CDR3 sequence: CASSLVGGVLSYEQYF. In DNA form, the CDR3 reads TGTGCCAGCAGCTTAGTCGGAGGGGTGCTCTCCTACGAGCAGTACTTC.

A note on this clonotype: At one end the junction does not follow the germline gene, possibly because of a read error. The chain combines TRBV7-9 with TRBJ2-1; D is ambiguous. Germline V CDR1 and CDR2: SEHNR, FQNEAQ (reference sequence). The CDR3 length is 14 residues. The CDR3 sequence: CASSLSLSYSEQFF. The CDR3 region has the DNA TGTGCCAGCAGCTTATCTCTATCCTACAGTGAGCAGTTCTTC.

This clonotype turned up a few times. V is TRBV28 and J is TRBJ2-1, with 15 bases identical to TRBD2. CDR1 and CDR2 from the germline V gene are MDHEN and SYDVKM. With V trimmed by 5 bases and J by 4 bases, 9 bases remained unmatched. The CDR3 consists of 18 residues. CDR3 in DNA: TGTGCCAGCAGTCCGCGACCCGGGACTAGCGGGAGGTACAATGAGCAGTTCTTC. Translated: CASSPRPGTSGRYNEQFF.

This clonotype appeared a single time. The chain employs TRBV20-1 and TRBJ2-7; D unclear. Germline V gives CDR1 DFQATT, CDR2 SNEGSKA (reference sequence). The CDR3 has 13 amino acids. V shed 2 bases and J shed 1 base, with 9 bases lying between them. The CDR3 reads CSARYPLSYEQYF. CDR3 DNA sequence: TGCAGTGCTAGATACCCTCTATCCTACGAGCAGTACTTC.

This rearrangement joins TRBV19 to TRBJ2-7, with D unclear. Trimming removed 7 bases from V and 0 bases from J, with 13 bases in between. This CDR3 region has 14 residues. The germline V gene has CDR1 LNHDA and CDR2 SQIVND (reference sequence). The CDR3 nucleotides are TGTGCCAGTAAAAGGGAACCTAGCTCCTACGAGCAGTACTTC. This gives the protein CASKREPSSYEQYF.

This clonotype was seen a handful of times. The genes are TRBV7-9 and TRBJ2-7; TRBD2 matches 10 bases. The J segment lost 4 bases and the V segment lost 3 bases, leaving 6 bases of the junction unmatched. Germline lookup yields CDR1 SEHNR and CDR2 FQNEAQ (reference sequence). CDR3 length: 15 residues. The CDR3: CASSFSSGSLYEQYF. CDR3 nucleotides: TGTGCCAGCAGCTTCTCTAGCGGGAGTCTATACGAGCAGTACTTC.

V usage is TRBV7-9 and J usage is TRBJ2-7, with unresolved D. Trimming removed 5 bases at V and 12 bases at J, with 20 bases between. Looked up from germline, CDR1 is SEHNR and CDR2 is FQNEAQ (reference sequence). The CDR3 covers 13 residues. The CDR3 loop reads CASSADGLLGVYF. For the CDR3, the DNA is TGTGCCAGCAGCGCGGACGGTCTCCTTGGGGTGTACTTC.

V is TRBV12-3 or TRBV12-4 and J is TRBJ2-7; D remains ambiguous. The CDR3 loop spans 15 amino acids. Trimming stripped 3 bases from V and 3 bases from J, with 15 bases between. Written as DNA, the CDR3 is TGTGCCAGCAGTTTCCTCCGGGCCTTGAGCTACGAGCAGTACTTC. This gives the protein CASSFLRALSYEQYF.

This chain links TRBV27 with TRBJ1-5; no definite D call. V was trimmed by 2 bases and J by 4 bases, leaving 18 bases between them. The CDR3 spans 17 residues. The germline gives CDR1 MNHEY, CDR2 SMNVEV (reference sequence). The CDR3 DNA sequence: TGTGCCAGCAGTTTAAGGCTATACGAGGCGGGGAATCAGCCCCAGCATTTT. Translation gives CASSLRLYEAGNQPQHF.

In this sample, this clonotype turned up a few times. The J gene is TRBJ2-2, the V gene TRBV20-1, with D possibly being TRBD2 (5 bases). Per the germline V gene, CDR1 is DFQATT and CDR2 is SNEGSKA (reference sequence). The CDR3 has 15 amino acids. With 0 bases removed from V and 4 bases from J, the gap between germline ends came to 12 bases. CDR3 bases: TGCAGTGCTAGAGAGGCGCCGGGGTTCACCGGGGAGCTGTTTTTT. Amino acids: CSAREAPGFTGELFF.

This chain links TRBV27 with TRBJ1-2; no definite D call. The CDR3 totals 13 residues. The V gene's germline CDR1 is MNHEY and CDR2 SMNVEV (reference sequence). V shed 2 bases and J shed 5 bases, with 9 bases lying between them. CDR3 sequence reads: CASSLIPGYGYTF. CDR3 bases: TGTGCCAGCAGTTTAATCCCCGGGTATGGCTACACCTTC.

The chain has TRBV7-2 and TRBJ2-7, with 7 bases fitting TRBD1. The CDR3 runs to 17 residues. Trimming at V came to 2 bases and at J to 3 bases, leaving 13 bases not matched to a gene. Looked up from germline, CDR1 is SGHTA and CDR2 is FQGNSA. The CDR3 here is CASSLFGFPAGGYEQYF. CDR3 nucleotide sequence: TGTGCCAGCAGCTTATTTGGTTTTCCGGCAGGGGGCTACGAGCAGTACTTC.

V usage is TRBV7-9 and J usage is TRBJ1-1; the D is unclear. V was shortened by 0 bases and J by 5 bases, with 10 bases between the two germline ends. Germline CDR1 is SEHNR and CDR2 is FQNEAQ (reference sequence). The CDR3 contains 14 residues. The CDR3 here is CASSLAALRTEAFF. In DNA, the CDR3 is TGTGCCAGCAGCTTAGCGGCTCTGAGGACTGAAGCTTTCTTT. The variable domain in full, with the rest retrieved from reference TRBV7-9 and TRBJ1-1, is DTGVSQNPRHKITKRGQNVTFRCDPISEHNRLYWYRQTLGQGPEFLTYFQNEAQLEKSRLLSDRFSAERPKGSFSTLEIQRTEQGDSAMYLCASSLAALRTEAFFGQGTRLTVV.

This rearrangement joins TRBV6-2 or TRBV6-3 to TRBJ2-1; tentative D call: TRBD1 (6 bases). CDR3 length: 14 residues. Per the germline V gene, CDR1 is MNHEY and CDR2 is SVGEGT. The V gene lost 5 bases and the J gene lost 3 bases, with 11 bases spanning the gap. The CDR3 here is CASSTGQRYNEQFF. The CDR3 bases are TGTGCCAGCAGTACGGGACAACGCTACAATGAGCAGTTCTTC.

V and J are TRBV28 and TRBJ1-4; maybe TRBD1 (6 bases). With 7 bases removed from V and 5 bases from J, the gap between germline ends came to 14 bases. Germline V gives CDR1 MDHEN, CDR2 SYDVKM. CDR3 size: 14 residues. The CDR3 bases are TGTGCCAGCACCTCACAGGACAGCAATGAAAAACTGTTTTTT. Translating it yields CASTSQDSNEKLFF.

This clonotype has just a few counts. The CDR3 region is CSARDLSGTEQFF. The CDR3 DNA is TGCAGTGCTAGAGACCTTAGCGGGACTGAGCAGTTCTTC. The chain recombines TRBV20-1 with TRBJ2-1; 8 bases are shared with TRBD2. CDR1 and CDR2 (germline): DFQATT, SNEGSKA (reference sequence). The CDR3 extends over 13 amino acids. V lost 0 bases and J lost 9; bases outside the gene matches: 4.

A few counts support this clonotype. The chain recombines TRBV27 with TRBJ2-1, with no clear D. CDR3 size: 13 residues. V lost 3 bases and J lost 9, with 12 bases in between. Germline V gene lookup returns CDR1 MNHEY and CDR2 SMNVEV (reference sequence). The CDR3, as DNA: TGTGCCAGCAGTTTCATGGAGAGGAGTGAGCAGTTCTTC. It codes for CASSFMERSEQFF.

This clonotype was counted once. The CDR3 DNA reads as TGTGCCAGCAGCGTCCCGGGGCTGGATTTCTCTGGGGCCAACGTCCTGACTTTC. Protein: CASSVPGLDFSGANVLTF. The chain recombines TRBV7-8 with TRBJ2-6, with D possibly called TRBD1 or TRBD2 (5 bases each). CDR3 length: 18 amino acids. Between the trimmed V and J ends, which lost 5 bases and 0 bases, there was a span of 17 bases. Germline lookup yields CDR1 SGHVS and CDR2 FQNEAQ.

This chain joins TRBV12-3 or TRBV12-4 and TRBJ1-2; 7 positions match TRBD1. This CDR3 is 15 amino acids long. The trim removed 5 bases at V and 4 bases at J, leaving 10 bases unmatched. This CDR3 reads CASSRSGTELYGYTF. The CDR3 DNA reads as TGTGCCAGCAGTAGATCCGGGACAGAGCTCTATGGCTACACCTTC.

J is TRBJ2-7 and V is TRBV5-4, with D perhaps matching TRBD2 (6 bases). The CDR3 is 14 amino acids. The germline CDR1 and CDR2 sequences are SGHNT and YYREEE (reference sequence). V gave up 4 bases and J gave up 7 bases, with 18 bases separating them. The CDR3 region is CASSAGRRYPEQYF. The CDR3 DNA is TGTGCCAGCAGCGCGGGACGGAGGTACCCGGAGCAGTACTTC. Filled out from reference TRBV5-4 and TRBJ2-7, the complete variable domain reads ETGVTQSPTHLIKTRGQQVTLRCSSQSGHNTVSWYQQALGQGPQFIFQYYREEENGRGNFPPRFSGLQFPNYSSELNVNALELDDSALYLCASSAGRRYPEQYFGPGTRLTVT.

This sequence joins TRBV28 and TRBJ1-2; a weak D match, TRBD1 (5 bases). The CDR3 spans 14 residues. Germline values: CDR1 MDHEN, CDR2 SYDVKM. V was trimmed by 6 bases and J by 6 bases, leaving 17 bases between them. The CDR3 sequence is CASSPSLRGDGYTF. For the CDR3, the DNA is TGTGCCAGCAGCCCCAGCCTACGGGGGGATGGCTACACCTTC.

Concerning this clonotype: Relative to the germline gene, one junction end is altered; a read error may explain this. V gene TRBV24-1 combines with J gene TRBJ2-7; D call uncertain. The CDR3 loop spans 13 amino acids. Germline V gene lookup returns CDR1 KGHDR and CDR2 SFDVKD. This CDR3 reads CATSDGHPYEQYF. The CDR3 DNA reads as TGTGCCACCAGTGACGGGCACCCCTATGAGCAGTACTTC.

This chain joins TRBV7-6 and TRBJ2-1; 9 bases line up with TRBD2. With V trimmed by 5 bases and J by 2 bases, 10 bases remained unmatched. Germline CDR1 and CDR2: SGHVS and FNYEAQ. CDR3 length: 17 residues. The CDR3 nucleotides are TGTGCCAGCAGCCCCGAACTAGCGGGTCATACCTACAATGAGCAGTTCTTC. It translates to CASSPELAGHTYNEQFF.

Regarding this clonotype: A read error is possible here, since a much larger clone lies one base away. The chain recombines TRBV6-1 with TRBJ2-5, with 12 bases that match TRBD2. In germline, CDR1 is MNHNS, CDR2 SASEGT. The CDR3 runs 15 residues. This CDR3 reads CASSELAGGQEIQYF. The CDR3 bases are TGTGCCAGCAGTGAACTAGCGGGAGGGCAAGAGATCCAGTACTTC.

This chain joins TRBV6-1 and TRBJ2-1; the D gene could be TRBD1 or TRBD2 (5 bases each). The CDR3 sequence is 16 residues long. Looked up from germline, CDR1 is MNHNS and CDR2 is SASEGT. Trimming took 6 bases from V and 4 from J, leaving 19 bases between them. The CDR3 DNA is TGTGCCAGCAGAGCCCTGGGACGGAATTTATACAATGAGCAGTTCTTC. Its translation is CASRALGRNLYNEQFF.

V gene TRBV20-1 combines with J gene TRBJ2-7, with D tentatively TRBD2 (6 bases). Germline CDR1 and CDR2: DFQATT and SNEGSKA (reference sequence). Trimming cost V 1 base and J 5 bases, with 21 bases left between them. This CDR3 has 16 amino acids. The CDR3 DNA follows: TGCAGTGCTAGAGGCCTCATAGCGGAGCCGGGGGACGAGCAGTACTTC. Its translation is CSARGLIAEPGDEQYF.